These T cell receptor beta chains were read from a single sample in a study of Ad26.COV2.S vaccination and SARS-CoV-2 variants. Using immunoSEQ multiplex PCR, the repertoire was profiled, and TCRdb retains in-frame clones only, with some absent. Found here are about 400,000 clones, about 91% of them singletons; the top ten hold about 1.9%. This specimen was peripheral blood, taken in a trial of Ad26.COV2.S vaccine versus placebo. The source is a person between 18 and 59 years old who received the Ad26.COV2.S COVID-19 vaccine or a placebo. The CDR3 runs from the conserved cysteine through the conserved F or W. D genes are given only for firm matches. Size is omitted from some rows. Given values are once, few, many or a class for expanded clones.

abundance,v_gene,j_gene,d_gene,CDR3nt,CDR3aa
NA,TRBV28,TRBJ1-5,NA,TGTGTCAGCAGTCACGAGGCAGGGGAGGGCAATCAGCCCCAGCATTTT,CVSSHEAGEGNQPQHF
NA,TRBV9,TRBJ2-1,NA,TGTGCCAGCAGCGTAGGGGGAACCCAGGATGAGCAGTTCTTC,CASSVGGTQDEQFF
NA,TRBV19,TRBJ1-5,NA,TGTGCCAGTAGTATAGAAGGGACCAATCAGCCCCAGCATTTT,CASSIEGTNQPQHF
NA,TRBV7-9,TRBJ1-6,NA,TGTGCCAGCAGCCTCAAACCTAATTCACCCCTCCACTTT,CASSLKPNSPLHF
few,TRBV19,TRBJ2-7,TRBD2,TGTGCCAGTAGTCTCGGCGGGAGGGCCCTCGGAGAGCAGTACTTC,CASSLGGRALGEQYF
once,TRBV11-2,TRBJ2-3,NA,TGTGCCAGCGGCGTTGACACAGATACGCAGTATTTT,CASGVDTDTQYF
NA,TRBV5-1,TRBJ1-2,TRBD1,TGCGCCAGCAGCTGGGAAGGGACAGGGAACTATGGCTACACCTTC,CASSWEGTGNYGYTF
NA,TRBV7-2,TRBJ1-6,TRBD1,TGTGCCAGCAGCCCCATGGGACAGGGGTTGGCACCCCTCCACTTT,CASSPMGQGLAPLHF
NA,TRBV5-1,TRBJ1-1,NA,TGCGCCAGCAGAGTGAACACTGAAGCTTTCTTT,CASRVNTEAFF
NA,TRBV28,TRBJ1-1,TRBD1,TGTGCCAGCACCGGACAGGGGGGTAAGAACACTGAAGCTTTCTTT,CASTGQGGKNTEAFF
medium-sized,TRBV6-6,TRBJ2-2,TRBD1,TGTGCCAGCAGCCGGGACAGAAACACCGGGGAGCTGTTTTTT,CASSRDRNTGELFF
NA,TRBV7-8,TRBJ2-1,NA,TGTGCCAGCATCACCGGCGCGAATGAGCAGTTCTTC,CASITGANEQFF
NA,TRBV27,TRBJ2-1,NA,TGTGCCAGCAGTTTATCCCCAGGGGGGAATGAGCAGTTCTTC,CASSLSPGGNEQFF
once,TRBV29-1,TRBJ1-3,NA,TGCAGCGGTAGTTCCTCTGGAAACACCATATATTTT,CSGSSSGNTIYF
NA,TRBV5-5,TRBJ2-1,NA,TGTGCCAGCATCGCCTTTGGAGTGGGGTTCTTC,CASIAFGVGFF
NA,TRBV4-2,TRBJ1-1,NA,TGTGCCAGCAGCCTAGCCGGAGCCTCCGAAGCTTTCTTT,CASSLAGASEAFF
NA,TRBV11-2,TRBJ1-1,NA,TGTGCCAGCAGCTTGGGGATCGAAACTGAAGCTTTCTTT,CASSLGIETEAFF
NA,TRBV5-4,TRBJ2-7,TRBD2,TGTGCCAGCAGTCCGCCGGGCGGGAGCCCACCCTACGAGCAGTACTTC,CASSPPGGSPPYEQYF
NA,TRBV6-1,TRBJ2-7,TRBD1,TGTGCCAGCAGTGAATGGACAGGGGGATCCTACGAGCAGTACTTC,CASSEWTGGSYEQYF
NA,TRBV18,TRBJ2-1,NA,TGTGCCAGCTCACCACCCCAGGCGGATGAGCAGTTCTTC,CASSPPQADEQFF
NA,TRBV12-3/TRBV12-4,TRBJ1-5,NA,TGTGCCAGCAGTCAGGGACACAATCAGCCCCAGCATTTT,CASSQGHNQPQHF
NA,TRBV5-1,TRBJ2-7,NA,TGCGCCAGCAGCCCGACGGACAGCGTCTACGAGCAGTACTTC,CASSPTDSVYEQYF
NA,TRBV28,TRBJ2-7,TRBD1,TGTGCCAGCGCAAGGACAGGGCCCTACGAGCAGTACTTC,CASARTGPYEQYF
NA,TRBV2,TRBJ2-7,NA,TGTGCCAGCAGTGAAGCGCGCGAGCAGTACTTC,CASSEAREQYF
NA,TRBV30,TRBJ1-1,NA,TGTGCCTGGAGTGTAGGCTGGGACACTGAAGCTTTCTTT,CAWSVGWDTEAFF
NA,TRBV6-1,TRBJ2-7,NA,TGTGCCAGCAGTGAAGCTTCAAAGGGGGGGACGGAGCAGTACTTC,CASSEASKGGTEQYF
NA,TRBV5-1,TRBJ1-3,TRBD1,TGCGCCAGCAGCCCCCCGGACAGGGGAAACACCATATATTTT,CASSPPDRGNTIYF
once,TRBV12-5,TRBJ2-2,NA,TGTGCTAGTGGTTTGGGCACATCCACCGGGGAGCTGTTTTTT,CASGLGTSTGELFF
NA,TRBV19,TRBJ1-4,NA,TGTGCCAGTAGCCCGTATTTGGGGTGGGCTAATGAAAAACTGTTTTTT,CASSPYLGWANEKLFF
NA,TRBV7-8,TRBJ2-7,NA,TGTGCCAGCAGCCCGACTAGTGAGAGCGAGCAGTACTTC,CASSPTSESEQYF
NA,TRBV28,TRBJ2-7,NA,TGTGCCAGCAGGTGGGGGGCGACCTACGAGCAGTACTTC,CASRWGATYEQYF
once,TRBV6-5,TRBJ1-2,NA,TGTGCCAGCAGTTACGTGGGCACGAACTATGGCTACACCTTC,CASSYVGTNYGYTF
NA,TRBV11-3,TRBJ2-1,NA,TGTGCCAGCAGCTTAGCGACTAGGGGGCAGTTCTTC,CASSLATRGQFF
NA,TRBV6-2/TRBV6-3,TRBJ2-3,NA,TGTGCCAGCCGCCGGACAGCGAACACAGATACGCAGTATTTT,CASRRTANTDTQYF
NA,TRBV24-1,TRBJ2-3,TRBD2,TGTGCCACCAGTGCCAGGGGTAAGACTAGCGGGAGCTCAGATACGCAGTATTTT,CATSARGKTSGSSDTQYF
NA,TRBV24-1,TRBJ1-1,NA,TGTGCCACCAGTCCCGGCGTGAACACTGAAGCTTTCTTT,CATSPGVNTEAFF
NA,TRBV7-9,TRBJ2-5,NA,TGTGCCAGCAGCTATCCGGGACCCATTTTAGAGACCCAGTACTTC,CASSYPGPILETQYF
NA,TRBV5-4,TRBJ2-6,NA,TGTGCCAGCAGCTCCGCTTATAGCTCTGGGGCCAACGTCCTGACTTTC,CASSSAYSSGANVLTF
NA,TRBV3-1/TRBV3-2,TRBJ2-2,NA,TGTGCCAGCAGCCAGAAGGGACGGAACACCGGGGAGCTGTTTTTT,CASSQKGRNTGELFF
NA,TRBV3-1/TRBV3-2,TRBJ2-5,NA,TGTGCCAGCAGCCAAGAGGCGGGACGGCAGACCCAGTACTTC,CASSQEAGRQTQYF
NA,TRBV3-1/TRBV3-2,TRBJ2-5,TRBD1,TGTGCCAGCAGCTCAACAGGGGCAGAGACCCAGTACTTC,CASSSTGAETQYF
NA,TRBV4-1,TRBJ2-5,NA,TGCGCCAGCAGCCAAGATCAGTATACCCAGTACTTC,CASSQDQYTQYF
NA,TRBV28,TRBJ2-7,TRBD1,TGTGCCAGCAGTTCCCCGGGACAGTCCTACGAGCAGTACTTC,CASSSPGQSYEQYF
NA,TRBV2,TRBJ1-2,NA,TGTGCCACCCCATGGGTGGATGGCTACACCTTC,CATPWVDGYTF
NA,TRBV7-2,TRBJ1-1,TRBD1,TGTGCCAGCAGCTTAGCACCAGGGGGATTCCAGATGAACACTGAAGCTTTCTTT,CASSLAPGGFQMNTEAFF
NA,TRBV28,TRBJ1-5,NA,TGTGCCAGCGGTCTGGAGCGAGGGGATCAGCCCCAGCATTTT,CASGLERGDQPQHF
NA,TRBV5-1,TRBJ1-2,NA,TGCGCCAGCAGCGCAACGGGGGCAGGTGGTCGCTACACCTTC,CASSATGAGGRYTF
NA,TRBV11-2,TRBJ2-1,NA,TGTGCCAGCAGCTTAGCGATGAGGAATGAGCAGTTCTTC,CASSLAMRNEQFF
NA,TRBV7-9,TRBJ2-2,NA,TGTGCCAGCAGCTCGCTGGGGGAGTACACCGGGGAGCTGTTTTTT,CASSSLGEYTGELFF
NA,TRBV5-4,TRBJ2-2,TRBD2,TGTGCCAGCAGACCGGGACTAGCGGAGAACACCGGGGAGCTGTTTTTT,CASRPGLAENTGELFF
NA,TRBV7-2,TRBJ1-2,TRBD1,TGTGCCAGCAGCATCCGGACAGGGGATCGTGGCTACACCTTC,CASSIRTGDRGYTF
NA,TRBV10-2,TRBJ2-2,NA,TGCGCCAGCGGGGCGGGATTGGCCGGGGAGCTGTTTTTT,CASGAGLAGELFF
NA,TRBV2,TRBJ2-7,TRBD1,TGTGCCAGCAGCGACCCCGGGACAGGGGGCTACGAGCAGTACTTC,CASSDPGTGGYEQYF
NA,TRBV5-4,TRBJ2-7,NA,TGTGCCAGCAGCTTGGGTGAGAACGAGCAGTACTTC,CASSLGENEQYF